What follows is one T cell receptor beta chain and its context. Original analysis: It was from reference gene primer amplification that nucleated cell counts were estimated. Measured with immunoSEQ multiplex PCR; TCRdb has only the in-frame clones, and not every one. That table furnishes V, J and clone size, whereas the DNA furnished D and trimming. This sample has tens of thousands of clones; about 95% occur once, and the top ten carry more than 4%. The record originates from a study of blood T cell repertoires in COVID-19. Study-level background: Samples came from the United States, Italy and Spain, spanning acute and convalescent COVID-19.

The CDR3 has 14 amino acids. J lost 3 bases, V lost 5 bases, and 3 bases had no gene match. The germline CDR1 and CDR2 sequences are SGHAT and FQNNGV. This chain links TRBV11-2 with TRBJ2-2, with TRBD2 matching over 7 bases. The sample comprised peripheral blood. The clonotype was recovered from a human donor with active COVID-19. The donor label of this sample is uncertain. CDR3 sequence reads: CASSRAGDTGELFF. For the CDR3, the DNA is TGTGCCAGCAGCAGGGCGGGAGACACCGGGGAGCTGTTTTTT.